Listed here are 4 T cell receptor beta chains from one sample, sequenced in a study of blood T cell repertoires in COVID-19. Data came from immunoSEQ multiplex PCR; TCRdb stores just in-frame clones and leaves some out. Here the sample spans under 150,000 clones, around 89% being singletons. The sequenced sample was peripheral blood. The receptors originated from a human donor in a cohort sampled during active COVID-19.

This chain uses TRBV7-2 with TRBJ2-1; D is perhaps TRBD2 (7 bases). The V gene's germline CDR1 is SGHTA and CDR2 FQGNSA. V lost 4 bases, J lost 0 bases, and 13 bases lay in between. This CDR3 comprises 16 residues. CDR3: CASSSEGGSSYNEQFF. CDR3 DNA: TGTGCCAGCAGCTCTGAGGGGGGGAGCTCCTACAATGAGCAGTTCTTC.

This chain links TRBV7-2 with TRBJ2-7; 7 bases map to TRBD1. J was trimmed by 6 bases and V by 5 bases; bases with no gene match: 13. The CDR3 contains 15 residues. Germline V CDR1 and CDR2: SGHTA, FQGNSA. DNA of the CDR3: TGTGCCAGCAGCCCGTGGGGCAGGGGGAGAGGCGAGCAGTACTTC. It yields the protein CASSPWGRGRGEQYF.

The rearrangement joins TRBV5-5 to TRBJ2-4; no definite D call. The CDR3 is 12 amino acids. Trimming pared 0 bases from V and 6 bases from J, leaving 4 bases between. The germline gives CDR1 SGHKS, CDR2 YYEKEE (reference sequence). Here the CDR3 DNA reads TGTGCCAGCAGCTTGGGCAGAAACATTCAGTACTTC. Translation gives CASSLGRNIQYF.

J is TRBJ2-3 and V is TRBV12-5; D might be TRBD1 (6 bases). V was trimmed by 0 bases and J by 0 bases, leaving 19 bases between them. Germline CDR1 is LGHNT and CDR2 is FRNRAP. This CDR3 spans 19 amino acids. CDR3 in DNA: TGTGCTAGTGGTTTGGTACGTAGCAGGGGTATTTCTAGCACAGATACGCAGTATTTT. Amino acids: CASGLVRSRGISSTDTQYF.